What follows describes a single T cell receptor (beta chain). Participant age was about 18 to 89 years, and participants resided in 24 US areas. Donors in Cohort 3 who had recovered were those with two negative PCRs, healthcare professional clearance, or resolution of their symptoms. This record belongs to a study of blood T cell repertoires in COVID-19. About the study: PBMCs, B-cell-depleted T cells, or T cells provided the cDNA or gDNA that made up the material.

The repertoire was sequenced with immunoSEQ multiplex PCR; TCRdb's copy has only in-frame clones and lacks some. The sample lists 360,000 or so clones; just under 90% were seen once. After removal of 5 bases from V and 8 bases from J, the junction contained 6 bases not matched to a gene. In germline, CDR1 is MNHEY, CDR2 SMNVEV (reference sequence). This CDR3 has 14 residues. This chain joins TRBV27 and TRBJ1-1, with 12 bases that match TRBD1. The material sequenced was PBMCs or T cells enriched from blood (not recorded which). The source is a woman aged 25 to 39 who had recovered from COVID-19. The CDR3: CASSPPGTGGEAFF. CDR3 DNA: TGTGCCAGCAGTCCACCTGGGACAGGGGGCGAAGCTTTCTTT.